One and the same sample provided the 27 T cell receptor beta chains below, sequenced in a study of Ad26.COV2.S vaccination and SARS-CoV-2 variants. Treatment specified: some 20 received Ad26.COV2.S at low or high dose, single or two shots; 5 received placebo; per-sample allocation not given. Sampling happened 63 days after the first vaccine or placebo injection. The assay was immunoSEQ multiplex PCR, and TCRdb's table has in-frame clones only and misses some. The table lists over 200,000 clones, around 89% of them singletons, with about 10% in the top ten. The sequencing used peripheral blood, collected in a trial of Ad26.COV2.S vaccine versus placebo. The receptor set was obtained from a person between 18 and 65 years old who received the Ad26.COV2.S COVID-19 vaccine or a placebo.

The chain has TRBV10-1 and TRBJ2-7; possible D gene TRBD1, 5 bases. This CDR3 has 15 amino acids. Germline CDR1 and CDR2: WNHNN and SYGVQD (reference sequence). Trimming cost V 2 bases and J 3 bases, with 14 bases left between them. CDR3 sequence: CASSELMGQYYEQYF. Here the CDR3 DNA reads TGCGCCAGCAGTGAGCTAATGGGGCAGTACTACGAGCAGTACTTC.

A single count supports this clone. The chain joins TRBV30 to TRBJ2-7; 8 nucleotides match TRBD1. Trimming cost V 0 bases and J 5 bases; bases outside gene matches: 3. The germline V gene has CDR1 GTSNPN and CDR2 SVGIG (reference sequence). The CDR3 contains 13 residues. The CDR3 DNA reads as TGTGCCTGGAGTGTCGACAGGGGCCACGAGCAGTACTTC. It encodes CAWSVDRGHEQYF. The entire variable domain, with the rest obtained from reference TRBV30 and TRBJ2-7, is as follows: SQTIHQWPATLVQPVGSPLSLECTVEGTSNPNLYWYRQAAGRGLQLLFYSVGIGQISSEVPQNLSASRPQDRQFILSSKKLLLSDSGFYLCAWSVDRGHEQYFGPGTRLTVT.

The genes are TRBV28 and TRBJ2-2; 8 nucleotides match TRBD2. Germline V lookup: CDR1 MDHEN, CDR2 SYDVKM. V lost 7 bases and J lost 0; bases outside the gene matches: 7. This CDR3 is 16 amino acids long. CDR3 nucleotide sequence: TGTGCCAGCACCCGACGCGGGGGGACGAACACCGGGGAGCTGTTTTTT. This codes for CASTRRGGTNTGELFF.

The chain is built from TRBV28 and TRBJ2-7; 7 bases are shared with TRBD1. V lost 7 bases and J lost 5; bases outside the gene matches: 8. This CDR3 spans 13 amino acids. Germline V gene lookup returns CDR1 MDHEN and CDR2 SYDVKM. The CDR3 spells CASTAQGSHEQYF. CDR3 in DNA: TGTGCCAGCACCGCACAGGGGTCTCACGAGCAGTACTTC.

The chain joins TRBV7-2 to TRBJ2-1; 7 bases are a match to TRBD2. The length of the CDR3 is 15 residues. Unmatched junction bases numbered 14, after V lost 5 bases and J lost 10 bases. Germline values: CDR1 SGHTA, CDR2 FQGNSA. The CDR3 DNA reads TGTGCCAGCAGCAGACAATCTGGGGGGGAACACGAGCAGTTCTTC. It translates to CASSRQSGGEHEQFF. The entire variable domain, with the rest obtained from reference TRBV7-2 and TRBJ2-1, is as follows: GAGVSQSPSNKVTEKGKDVELRCDPISGHTALYWYRQSLGQGLEFLIYFQGNSAPDKSGLPSDRFSAERTGGSVSTLTIQRTQQEDSAVYLCASSRQSGGEHEQFFGPGTRLTVL.

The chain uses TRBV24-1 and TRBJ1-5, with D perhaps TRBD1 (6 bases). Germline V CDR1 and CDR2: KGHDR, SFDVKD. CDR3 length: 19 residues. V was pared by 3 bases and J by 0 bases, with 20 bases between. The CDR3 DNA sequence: TGTGCCACCAGTGATACCCGGGGGGCAGCTCGAAATAGCAATCAGCCCCAGCATTTT. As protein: CATSDTRGAARNSNQPQHF.

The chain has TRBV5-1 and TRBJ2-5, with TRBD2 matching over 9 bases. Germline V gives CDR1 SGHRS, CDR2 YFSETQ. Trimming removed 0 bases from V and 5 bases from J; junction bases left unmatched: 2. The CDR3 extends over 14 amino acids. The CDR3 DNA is TGCGCCAGCAGCTTGGCGGCGGGGGGGGAGACCCAGTACTTC. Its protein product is CASSLAAGGETQYF.

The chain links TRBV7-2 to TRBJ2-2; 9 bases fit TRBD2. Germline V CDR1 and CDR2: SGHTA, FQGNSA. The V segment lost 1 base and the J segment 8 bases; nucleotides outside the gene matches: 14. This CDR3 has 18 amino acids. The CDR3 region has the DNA TGTGCCAGCAGCTTAGGACTAAGCGGGAGGACCATTAGGGGGGAGCTGTTTTTT. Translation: CASSLGLSGRTIRGELFF.

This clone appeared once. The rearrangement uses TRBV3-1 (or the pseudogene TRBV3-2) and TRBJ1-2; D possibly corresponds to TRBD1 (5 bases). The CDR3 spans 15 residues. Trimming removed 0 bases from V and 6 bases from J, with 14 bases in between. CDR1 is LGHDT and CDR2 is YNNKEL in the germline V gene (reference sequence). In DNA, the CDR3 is TGTGCCAGCAGCCAAGATCTGTCAGGGAGGAATGGCTACACCTTC. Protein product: CASSQDLSGRNGYTF.

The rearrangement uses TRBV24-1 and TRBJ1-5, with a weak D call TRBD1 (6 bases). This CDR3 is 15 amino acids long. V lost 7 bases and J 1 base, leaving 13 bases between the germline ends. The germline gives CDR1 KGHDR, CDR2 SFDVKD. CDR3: CATSAQGSSNQPQHF. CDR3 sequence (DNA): TGTGCCACCAGCGCACAGGGAAGCAGCAATCAGCCCCAGCATTTT.

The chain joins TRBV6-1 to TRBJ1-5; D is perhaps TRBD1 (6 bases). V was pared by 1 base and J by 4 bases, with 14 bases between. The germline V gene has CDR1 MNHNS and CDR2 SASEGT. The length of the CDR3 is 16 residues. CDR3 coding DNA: TGTGCCAGCAGTGAAGAGGCAGGGGCGGGAAATCAGCCCCAGCATTTT. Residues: CASSEEAGAGNQPQHF.

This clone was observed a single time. In nucleotides, the CDR3 is TGTGCCAGCTGGGTCAGCGCCGTTCGGGGGACGCAGTATTTT. Translated: CASWVSAVRGTQYF. The genes are TRBV18 and TRBJ2-3; TRBD2 might be the D (6 bases). Trimming left V 7 bases short and J 9 bases short, with 20 bases between. Germline-derived CDR1 and CDR2 are KGHSH and LQKENI. There are 14 residues in the CDR3.

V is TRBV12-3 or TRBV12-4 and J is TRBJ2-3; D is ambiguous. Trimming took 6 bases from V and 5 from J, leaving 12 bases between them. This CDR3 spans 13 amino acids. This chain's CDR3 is CASSSHILDTQYF. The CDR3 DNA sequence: TGTGCCAGCAGCTCTCATATCCTAGATACGCAGTATTTT.

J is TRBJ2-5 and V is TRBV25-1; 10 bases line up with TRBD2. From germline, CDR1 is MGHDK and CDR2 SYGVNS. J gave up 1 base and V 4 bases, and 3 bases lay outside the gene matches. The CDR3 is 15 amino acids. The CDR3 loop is CASSGRTSGQETQYF. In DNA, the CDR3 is TGTGCCAGCAGTGGGAGGACTAGCGGCCAAGAGACCCAGTACTTC. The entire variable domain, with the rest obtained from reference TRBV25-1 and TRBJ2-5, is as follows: EADIYQTPRYLVIGTGKKITLECSQTMGHDKMYWYQQDPGMELHLIHYSYGVNSTEKGDLSSESTVSRIRTEHFPLTLESARPSHTSQYLCASSGRTSGQETQYFGPGTRLLVL.

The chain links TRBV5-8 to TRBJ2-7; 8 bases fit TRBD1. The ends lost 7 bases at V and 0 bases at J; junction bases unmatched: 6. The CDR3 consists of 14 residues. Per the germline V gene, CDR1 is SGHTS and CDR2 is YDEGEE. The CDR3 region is CASPGTGDSYEQYF. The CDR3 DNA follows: TGTGCCAGCCCAGGGACAGGTGACTCCTACGAGCAGTACTTC.

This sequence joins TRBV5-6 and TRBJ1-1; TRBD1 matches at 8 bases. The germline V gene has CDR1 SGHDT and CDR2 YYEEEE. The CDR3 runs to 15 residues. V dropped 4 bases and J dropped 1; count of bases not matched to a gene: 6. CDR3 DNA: TGTGCCAGCAGCGGCTCGGACAGGGCGAACACTGAAGCTTTCTTT. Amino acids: CASSGSDRANTEAFF.

The CDR3 DNA follows: TGCGCCAGCGAACCAGGACCCAATCAGCCCCAGCATTTT. Translation: CASEPGPNQPQHF. The chain carries TRBV10-2 and TRBJ1-5; D gene ambiguous. Germline values: CDR1 WSHSY, CDR2 SAAADI. CDR3 length: 13 amino acids. V was cut by 8 bases and J by 3 bases, with 11 bases left in between.

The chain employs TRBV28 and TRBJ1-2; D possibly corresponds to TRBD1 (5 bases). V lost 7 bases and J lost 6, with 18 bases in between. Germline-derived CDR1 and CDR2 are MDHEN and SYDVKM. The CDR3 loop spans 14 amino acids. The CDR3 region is CASTTLGDFNGYTF. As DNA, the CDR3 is TGTGCCAGCACCACCCTTGGGGACTTCAATGGCTACACCTTC.

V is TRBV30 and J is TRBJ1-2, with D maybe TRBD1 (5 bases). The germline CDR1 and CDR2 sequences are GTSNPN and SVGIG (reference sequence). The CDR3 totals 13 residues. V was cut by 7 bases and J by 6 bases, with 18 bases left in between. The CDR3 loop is CAYLQGRWDGYTF. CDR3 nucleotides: TGTGCCTACTTGCAGGGTAGATGGGATGGCTACACCTTC.

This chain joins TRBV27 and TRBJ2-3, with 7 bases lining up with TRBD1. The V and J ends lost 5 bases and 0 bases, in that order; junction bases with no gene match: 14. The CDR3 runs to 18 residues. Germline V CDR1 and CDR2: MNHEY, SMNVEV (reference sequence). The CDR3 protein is CASSPLRGVGQSTDTQYF. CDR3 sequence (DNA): TGTGCCAGCAGTCCCCTGAGGGGTGTGGGACAGAGCACAGATACGCAGTATTTT.

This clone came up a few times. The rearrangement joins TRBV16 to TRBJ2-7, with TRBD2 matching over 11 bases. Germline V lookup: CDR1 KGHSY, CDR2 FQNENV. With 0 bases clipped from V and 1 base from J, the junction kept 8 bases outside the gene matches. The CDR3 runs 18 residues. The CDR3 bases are TGTGCCAGCAGCCAATCTCTTTGGCTAGCGGGAGGATCCTACGAGCAGTACTTC. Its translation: CASSQSLWLAGGSYEQYF.

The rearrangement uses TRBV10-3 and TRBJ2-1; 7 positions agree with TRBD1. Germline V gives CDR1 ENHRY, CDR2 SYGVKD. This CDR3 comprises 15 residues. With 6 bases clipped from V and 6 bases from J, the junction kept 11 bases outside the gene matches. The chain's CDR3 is CAIRLQGKESNEQFF. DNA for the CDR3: TGTGCCATCAGGCTACAGGGGAAGGAAAGCAATGAGCAGTTCTTC.

CDR3: CASSPRGGTDTQYF. The CDR3 nucleotides are TGTGCCAGCAGCCCGCGGGGGGGCACAGATACGCAGTATTTT. This chain uses TRBV5-4 with TRBJ2-3; 8 bases match TRBD2. Germline trimming cut 4 bases from V and 1 base from J; bases unmatched to any gene: 2. CDR3 length: 14 amino acids. Looked up from germline, CDR1 is SGHNT and CDR2 is YYREEE (reference sequence). The complete variable domain, with remaining parts taken from reference TRBV5-4 and TRBJ2-3, reads ETGVTQSPTHLIKTRGQQVTLRCSSQSGHNTVSWYQQALGQGPQFIFQYYREEENGRGNFPPRFSGLQFPNYSSELNVNALELDDSALYLCASSPRGGTDTQYFGPGTRLTVL.

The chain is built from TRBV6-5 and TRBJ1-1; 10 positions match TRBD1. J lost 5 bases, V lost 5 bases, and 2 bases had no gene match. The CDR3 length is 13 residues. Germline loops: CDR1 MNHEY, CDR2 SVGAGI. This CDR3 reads CASSRGQGTEAFF. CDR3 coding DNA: TGTGCCAGCAGTAGGGGACAGGGGACTGAAGCTTTCTTT.

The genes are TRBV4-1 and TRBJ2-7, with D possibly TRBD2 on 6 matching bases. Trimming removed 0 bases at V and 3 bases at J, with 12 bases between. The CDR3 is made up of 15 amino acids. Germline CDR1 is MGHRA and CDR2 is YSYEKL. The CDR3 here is CASSQDGGILYEQYF. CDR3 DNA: TGCGCCAGCAGCCAAGACGGGGGAATTCTCTACGAGCAGTACTTC.

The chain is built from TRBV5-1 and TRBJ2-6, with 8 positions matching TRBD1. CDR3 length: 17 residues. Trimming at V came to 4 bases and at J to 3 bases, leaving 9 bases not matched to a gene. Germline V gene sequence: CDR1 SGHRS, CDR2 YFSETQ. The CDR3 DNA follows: TGCGCCAGCAGCCTGGACAGGGCCATAGGTGGGGCCAACGTCCTGACTTTC. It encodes CASSLDRAIGGANVLTF. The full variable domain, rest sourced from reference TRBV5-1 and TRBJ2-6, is KAGVTQTPRYLIKTRGQQVTLSCSPISGHRSVSWYQQTPGQGLQFLFEYFSETQRNKGNFPGRFSGRQFSNSRSEMNVSTLELGDSALYLCASSLDRAIGGANVLTFGAGSRLTVL.

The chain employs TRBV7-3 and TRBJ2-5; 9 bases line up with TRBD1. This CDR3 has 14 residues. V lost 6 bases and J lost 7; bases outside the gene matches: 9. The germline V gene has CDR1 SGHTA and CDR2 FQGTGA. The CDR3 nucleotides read TGTGCCAGCAGTGCCGGACAGGGGATCGGGACCCAGTACTTC. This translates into CASSAGQGIGTQYF.